This TCR beta chain was documented in a study of cytomegalovirus exposure and HLA in healthy donors. Study findings and constraints: Per published accounts, TCR beta sequences correctly predicted the HLA-A and HLA-B alleles of most subjects. As confirmed in vitro, a few CMV-associated chains were specific for CMV antigens.

PCR involved 60 Vbeta and 13 Jbeta primers. TCRdb's copy holds only in-frame clones and misses some; the assay was immunoSEQ multiplex PCR. The sample has around 150,000 clones, roughly four fifths seen once. The table lists this clone with a count of one. Its antigen is as yet unknown. The CDR3 loop spans 15 amino acids. The germline V gene has CDR1 LNHNV and CDR2 YYDKDF (reference sequence). V dropped 4 bases and J dropped 1; count of bases not matched to a gene: 6. This sequence was found in a man younger than 30 in good health and CMV-seronegative. The rearrangement joins TRBV15 to TRBJ1-1, with 7 bases aligning to TRBD1. Input material: PBMCs. The CDR3 DNA is TGTGCCACCAGCACCAGACACAGGGGGAACACTGAAGCTTTCTTT. It translates to CATSTRHRGNTEAFF.